These 23 T cell receptor beta chains share one sample of origin, sequenced in a study of regulatory T cells in long-lasting Graves disease. TCR beta libraries were built with iRepertoire HTBI primers and Arm-PCR of CDR3 regions. Using its own MiXCR run on the multiplex PCR reads, TCRdb lists one record per CDR3 protein. This table has 350,000 to 450,000 distinct CDR3 sequences, around 20% appearing once. As to time point: persistent/refractory GD, antithyroid drugs over 5 years with positive TRAb. TCR sequences were obtained from RNA taken from PBMCs. The starting material was peripheral blood mononuclear cells (PBMCs), obtained when the disease was refractory, from a patient treated with antithyroid drugs. Receptors originate from a female donor with Graves disease.

This clonotype was counted only a few times. The chain employs TRBV29-1 and TRBJ2-2; D possibly corresponds to TRBD1 (5 bases). The CDR3 runs 14 residues. V gave up 0 bases and J gave up 4 bases, with 9 bases separating them. CDR1 is SQVTM, CDR2 ANQGSEA, per germline. The CDR3 DNA reads as TGCAGCGTTGAAGAGGACACCGGCACCGGGGAGCTGTTTTTT. Protein: CSVEEDTGTGELFF.

This clonotype was counted ten times or more. The rearrangement links TRBV2 to TRBJ2-5; unclear D gene. Germline values: CDR1 SNHLY, CDR2 FYNNEI. The ends were cut back, 4 bases at V and 2 bases at J, with 5 bases in the middle. This CDR3 comprises 12 residues. The CDR3 region has the DNA TGTGCCAGCAGTGTCCATCAAGAGACCCAGTACTTC. Its protein product is CASSVHQETQYF. Together with reference TRBV2 and TRBJ2-5, the CDR3 gives the full variable domain: EPEVTQTPSHQVTQMGQEVILRCVPISNHLYFYWYRQILGQKVEFLVSFYNNEISEKSEIFDDQFSVERPDGSNFTLKIRSTKLEDSAMYFCASSVHQETQYFGPGTRLLVL.

This clonotype was found a few times. The CDR3 bases are TGTGCCAGCAGTTACCTCGGAGAGGGTGAAAAACTGTTTTTT. It encodes CASSYLGEGEKLFF. J is TRBJ1-4 and V is TRBV6-5; D is unclear. With 2 bases removed from V and 7 bases from J, the gap between germline ends came to 11 bases. This CDR3 region has 14 residues. Germline V gene lookup returns CDR1 MNHEY and CDR2 SVGAGI.

There are a few counts of this clonotype. Just one base apart from a much larger clone, this may be a read error. This chain uses TRBV27 with TRBJ2-7; TRBD1 agrees at 9 bases. The CDR3 length is 15 residues. Germline CDR1 and CDR2: MNHEY and SMNVEV (reference sequence). The DNA for the CDR3 is TGTGCCAGCAGGCCCACAGGGGGCGGCTCCTACGTGCAGTACTTC. The encoded protein is CASRPTGGGSYVQYF.

This clonotype occurred a few times. The rearrangement joins TRBV6-1 to TRBJ1-1; D is undetermined. This CDR3 contains 11 residues. With 6 bases removed from V and 8 bases from J, the gap between germline ends came to 10 bases. CDR1 is MNHNS and CDR2 is SASEGT in the germline V gene. The CDR3 reads CASSALSEAFF. DNA of the CDR3: TGTGCCAGCAGCGCGCTTTCCGAAGCTTTCTTT.

This clonotype was recorded many times. This rearrangement joins TRBV6-2 or TRBV6-3 to TRBJ2-2; 16 bases align to TRBD2. This CDR3 has 20 residues. Unmatched junction bases numbered 9, after V lost 0 bases and J lost 5 bases. Per the germline V gene, CDR1 is MNHEY and CDR2 is SVGEGT. The CDR3 is CASSYSGLAGGPGETGELFF. CDR3 coding DNA: TGTGCCAGCAGTTACTCGGGACTAGCGGGAGGGCCAGGAGAAACCGGGGAGCTGTTTTTT.

This clonotype was counted ten times or more. The chain carries TRBV28 and TRBJ1-5; weak D call: TRBD1 (6 bases). The germline gives CDR1 MDHEN, CDR2 SYDVKM. The V gene lost 5 bases and the J gene lost 5 bases, with 13 bases spanning the gap. The CDR3 loop spans 14 amino acids. The CDR3 coding sequence is TGTGCCAGCAGTCGCTCAGGGGATCATCAGCCCCAGCATTTT. Its protein is CASSRSGDHQPQHF.

This clonotype was observed many times. The J gene is TRBJ2-4, the V gene TRBV28; 11 nucleotides line up with TRBD2. CDR3 length: 17 amino acids. V shed 6 bases and J 3 bases; nucleotides not matched to a gene: 10. In germline, CDR1 is MDHEN, CDR2 SYDVKM. DNA of the CDR3: TGTGCCAGCAGCCAACCCGGACTAGCGGGCTTCAAAAACATTCAGTACTTC. Protein sequence: CASSQPGLAGFKNIQYF.

This clonotype was recorded at least ten times. The genes are TRBV5-1 and TRBJ1-1, with D tentatively TRBD1 (6 bases). The germline V gene has CDR1 SGHRS and CDR2 YFSETQ. The V end was cut by 2 bases, the J end by 2 bases, with 16 bases between. The CDR3 contains 16 residues. CDR3 bases: TGCGCCAGCAGCTTAATGAAGGAGGGGGGAAACACTGAAGCTTTCTTT. Its protein product is CASSLMKEGGNTEAFF.

This clonotype was found many times. The chain joins TRBV11-2 to TRBJ1-2, with D hard to call. With 8 bases removed from V and 6 bases from J, the gap between germline ends came to 16 bases. Germline V gene sequence: CDR1 SGHAT, CDR2 FQNNGV. CDR3 length equals 13 residues. The DNA of the CDR3 is TGTGCCAGCCAAGGTCCTCTATCGGATGGCTACACCTTC. The encoded protein is CASQGPLSDGYTF.

In its sample, this clonotype was seen many times. This chain uses TRBV27 with TRBJ2-7, with 12 bases aligning to TRBD1. The CDR3 is made up of 19 amino acids. Germline V gene lookup returns CDR1 MNHEY and CDR2 SMNVEV (reference sequence). The junction had 18 bases not matched to a gene; V was cut back by 5 bases and J by 4 bases. In nucleotides, the CDR3 is TGTGCCAGCAGTGTCCCGGGACAGGGGGCCCCCCGGTTACCTTACGAGCAGTACTTC. It translates to CASSVPGQGAPRLPYEQYF.

The chain recombines TRBV11-2 with TRBJ2-7, with TRBD2 matching over 8 bases. The germline gives CDR1 SGHAT, CDR2 FQNNGV. V trimming: 0 bases; J trimming: 3 bases; junction bases outside the gene matches: 4. The CDR3 runs 15 residues. CDR3 DNA sequence: TGTGCCAGCAGCTTAGACCCCCGGGGGGGCTACGAGCAGTACTTC. This gives the protein CASSLDPRGGYEQYF.

This clonotype was counted at least ten times. The chain joins TRBV6-1 to TRBJ2-7; TRBD2 aligns across 12 bases. This CDR3 is built from 15 residues. J gave up 6 bases and V 8 bases, and 11 bases lay outside the gene matches. The germline gives CDR1 MNHNS, CDR2 SASEGT. The CDR3 region has the DNA TGTGCCAGCGCTCCCTTGACTAGCGGGAGAGGCGAGCAGTACTTC. Translation gives CASAPLTSGRGEQYF.

This clonotype was picked up many times. The chain carries TRBV28 and TRBJ2-7; 7 nucleotides agree with TRBD1. Trimming at V came to 6 bases and at J to 0 bases, leaving 5 bases not matched to a gene. The CDR3 is 14 amino acids. Per the germline V gene, CDR1 is MDHEN and CDR2 is SYDVKM. The CDR3 reads CASRSTGTSYEQYF. The CDR3, as DNA: TGTGCCAGCAGGTCGACAGGGACCTCCTACGAGCAGTACTTC. The full variable domain, its missing parts supplied by reference TRBV28 and TRBJ2-7, is DVKVTQSSRYLVKRTGEKVFLECVQDMDHENMFWYRQDPGLGLRLIYFSYDVKMKEKGDIPEGYSVSREKKERFSLILESASTNQTSMYLCASRSTGTSYEQYFGPGTRLTVT.

This clonotype was seen more than once but under ten times. V is TRBV4-2 and J is TRBJ1-4; D is possibly TRBD1 (6 bases). The CDR3 consists of 15 residues. Germline V gene lookup returns CDR1 LGHNA and CDR2 YNFKEQ. V was trimmed by 2 bases and J by 3 bases, leaving 10 bases between them. Written as DNA, the CDR3 is TGTGCCAGCAGCCAAAATGAGGGGGCTAATGAAAAACTGTTTTTT. Translated: CASSQNEGANEKLFF.

On this clonotype: Just one base apart from a much larger clone, this may be a read error. This rearrangement joins TRBV28 to TRBJ1-1; D is unclear. The V gene lost 3 bases and the J gene lost 4 bases, with 9 bases spanning the gap. Germline CDR1 reads MDHEN; CDR2 reads SYDVKM. The CDR3 runs 13 residues. The CDR3 DNA sequence: TGTGCCAGCAGTTTGCGGTCCACCACTGAAGCTTTCTTT. Translated: CASSLRSTTEAFF.

This clonotype was detected ten times or more. The rearrangement joins TRBV29-1 to TRBJ2-2; 8 bases fit TRBD1. This CDR3 is built from 13 residues. Germline V gene sequence: CDR1 SQVTM, CDR2 ANQGSEA. Trimming at V came to 7 bases and at J to 6 bases, leaving 7 bases not matched to a gene. The CDR3 nucleotides are TGCAGCGGTCAGGGGGCTATTTCCGGGGAGCTGTTTTTT. It translates to CSGQGAISGELFF.

Of note for this clonotype: This probably arose from a read error, given a far larger clone one base away. CDR3 loop: CASSSPTRDQETRYF. CDR3 DNA: TGTGCCAGCAGCTCCCCTACAAGAGACCAAGAGACCCGGTACTTC. The chain carries TRBV11-3 and TRBJ2-5; D gene unclear. Germline V gene lookup returns CDR1 SGHNT and CDR2 YENEEA. This CDR3 has 15 amino acids.

In this sample, this clonotype turned up a few times. The chain is built from TRBV5-1 and TRBJ2-2; D is ambiguous. This CDR3 has 15 amino acids. Germline V gene sequence: CDR1 SGHRS, CDR2 YFSETQ. V lost 0 bases, J lost 0 bases, and 6 bases lay in between. The CDR3 coding sequence is TGCGCCAGCAGCTTGGAGTCTACGAACACCGGGGAGCTGTTTTTT. It is translated as CASSLESTNTGELFF.

This clonotype was counted many times. The V and J genes are TRBV27 and TRBJ1-2; weak D call: TRBD1 (5 bases). The CDR3 spans 17 residues. The V end lost 6 bases, the J end lost 3 bases, and 23 bases lay between the germline ends. Germline CDR1 is MNHEY and CDR2 is SMNVEV (reference sequence). CDR3 nucleotides: TGTGCCAGCAGGAGGATAAGGACCGGGGGTTCGGACTATGGCTACACCTTC. This codes for CASRRIRTGGSDYGYTF.

This clonotype has at least ten counts. The chain is built from TRBV2 and TRBJ2-7, with no clear D. CDR1 and CDR2 from the germline V gene are SNHLY and FYNNEI. With 1 base removed from V and 7 bases from J, the gap between germline ends came to 5 bases. This CDR3 spans 11 amino acids. DNA for the CDR3: TGTGCCAGCAGTGAAGGGGAAGAGCAGTACTTC. The encoded protein is CASSEGEEQYF. The entire variable domain, with the rest obtained from reference TRBV2 and TRBJ2-7, is as follows: EPEVTQTPSHQVTQMGQEVILRCVPISNHLYFYWYRQILGQKVEFLVSFYNNEISEKSEIFDDQFSVERPDGSNFTLKIRSTKLEDSAMYFCASSEGEEQYFGPGTRLTVT.

This clonotype has just a few counts. This chain links TRBV20-1 with TRBJ2-7; 9 bases agree with TRBD1. J gave up 3 bases and V 6 bases, and 12 bases lay outside the gene matches. This CDR3 comprises 15 residues. Per the germline V gene, CDR1 is DFQATT and CDR2 is SNEGSKA (reference sequence). Here the CDR3 DNA reads TGCAGTGCCCAAAACCCGGGACAGGGTTTCTACGAGCAGTACTTC. Translation: CSAQNPGQGFYEQYF.

The CDR3 reads CASSLDQRSSYEQYF. DNA for the CDR3: TGTGCCAGCAGCTTAGACCAGCGGAGCTCCTACGAGCAGTACTTC. The genes are TRBV7-2 and TRBJ2-7; D is perhaps TRBD2 (5 bases). Germline assignment: CDR1 SGHTA and CDR2 FQGNSA. The CDR3 has 15 residues. Trimming pared 1 base from V and 0 bases from J, leaving 10 bases between.